This TCR beta chain was sequenced for a study of shared clonotypes between healthy human individuals. Study-wide points: Clonotypes which were not shared had lower generation probabilities than clonotypes that all four donors shared.

Every subset had its genomic DNA shared out evenly among several immunoSEQ plates. Profiling relied on immunoSEQ multiplex PCR, and the TCRdb table lists in-frame clones only, not all of them. The table has hundreds of thousands of clones, roughly 95% seen once. Concerning this clone itself: Its antigen is as yet unknown.

Per the germline V gene, CDR1 is SEHNR and CDR2 is FQNEAQ (reference sequence). The CDR3 is 16 amino acids. V was pared by 5 bases and J by 8 bases, with 22 bases between. Terminally differentiated effector memory CD45RA+ cells were excluded by CCR7 positive selection of CD45RO-negative cells. This TCR was sampled from a woman in her thirties in good health. This rearrangement joins TRBV7-9 to TRBJ2-1; TRBD1 is a possible D gene (7 bases). What was sequenced was naive CD8+ T cells sorted from blood. The CDR3 DNA reads TGTGCCAGCAGCGTGACCAGGGGGGCGTTCTTACATGAGCAGTTCTTC. Its translation is CASSVTRGAFLHEQFF. The full variable domain, its missing parts supplied by reference TRBV7-9 and TRBJ2-1, is DTGVSQNPRHKITKRGQNVTFRCDPISEHNRLYWYRQTLGQGPEFLTYFQNEAQLEKSRLLSDRFSAERPKGSFSTLEIQRTEQGDSAMYLCASSVTRGAFLHEQFFGPGTRLTVL.